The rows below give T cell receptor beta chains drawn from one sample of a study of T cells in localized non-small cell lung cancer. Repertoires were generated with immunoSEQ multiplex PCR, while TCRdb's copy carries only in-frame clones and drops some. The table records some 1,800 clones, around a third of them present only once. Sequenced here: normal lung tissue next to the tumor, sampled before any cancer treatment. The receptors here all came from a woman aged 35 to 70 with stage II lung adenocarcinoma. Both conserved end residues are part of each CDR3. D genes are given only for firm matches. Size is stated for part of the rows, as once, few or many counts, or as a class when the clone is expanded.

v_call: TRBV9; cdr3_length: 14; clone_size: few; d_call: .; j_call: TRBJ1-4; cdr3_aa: CASSLGWGNEKLFF; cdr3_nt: TGTGCCAGCAGCCTTGGGTGGGGTAATGAAAAACTGTTTTTT
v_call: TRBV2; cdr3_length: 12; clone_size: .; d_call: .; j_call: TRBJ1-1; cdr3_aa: CASSDDGGEAFF; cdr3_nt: TGTGCCAGCAGTGATGATGGGGGCGAAGCTTTCTTT
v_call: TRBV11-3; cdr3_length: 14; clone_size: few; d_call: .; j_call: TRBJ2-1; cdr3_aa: CTSSSTLELNEQFF; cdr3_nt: TGTACCAGCAGCTCCACGTTAGAGCTCAATGAGCAGTTCTTC
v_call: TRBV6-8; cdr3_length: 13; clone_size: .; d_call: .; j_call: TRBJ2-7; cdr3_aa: CASSYSRADEQYF; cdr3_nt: TGTGCCAGCAGTTACTCGAGGGCAGACGAGCAGTACTTC
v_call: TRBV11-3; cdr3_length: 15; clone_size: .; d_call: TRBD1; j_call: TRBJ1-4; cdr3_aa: CASSSGQALNEKLFF; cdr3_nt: TGTGCCAGCAGCTCCGGACAGGCCTTAAATGAAAAACTGTTTTTT
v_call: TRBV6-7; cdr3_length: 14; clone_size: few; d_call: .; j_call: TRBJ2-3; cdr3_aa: CASKQDTGTDTQYF; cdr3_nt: TGTGCCAGCAAGCAGGACACTGGCACAGATACGCAGTATTTT
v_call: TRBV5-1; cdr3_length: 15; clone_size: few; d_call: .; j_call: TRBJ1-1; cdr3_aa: CASSQDQSRVTEAFF; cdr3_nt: TGCGCCAGCAGCCAAGATCAATCCCGAGTCACTGAAGCTTTCTTT
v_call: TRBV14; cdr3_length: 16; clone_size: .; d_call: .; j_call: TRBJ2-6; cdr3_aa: CASSQGGYSGANVLTF; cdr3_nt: TGTGCCAGCAGCCAAGGCGGCTACTCTGGGGCCAACGTCCTGACTTTC
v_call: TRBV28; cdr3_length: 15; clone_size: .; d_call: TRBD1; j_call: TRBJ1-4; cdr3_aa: CASSWGGGTNEKLFF; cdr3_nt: TGTGCCAGCAGTTGGGGAGGGGGCACTAATGAAAAACTGTTTTTT
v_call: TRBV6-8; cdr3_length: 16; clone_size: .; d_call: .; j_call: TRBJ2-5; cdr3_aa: CASSSYGAEIMETQYF; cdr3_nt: TGTGCCAGCAGTTCCTACGGGGCAGAAATAATGGAGACCCAGTACTTC
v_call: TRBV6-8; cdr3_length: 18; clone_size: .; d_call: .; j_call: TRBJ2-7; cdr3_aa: CASSYSGLPGQRNYEQYF; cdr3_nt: TGTGCCAGCAGTTACTCTGGGCTGCCGGGACAACGAAATTACGAGCAGTACTTC
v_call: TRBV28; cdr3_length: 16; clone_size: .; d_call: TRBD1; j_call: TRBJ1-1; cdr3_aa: CASSSPGQAAAREAFF; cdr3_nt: TGTGCCAGCAGTTCCCCAGGACAGGCGGCCGCCCGGGAAGCTTTCTTT
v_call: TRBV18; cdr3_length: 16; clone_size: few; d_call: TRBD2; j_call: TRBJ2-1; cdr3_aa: CASSPPTSGVGNEQFF; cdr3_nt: TGTGCCAGCTCACCTCCGACTAGCGGGGTAGGAAATGAGCAGTTCTTC
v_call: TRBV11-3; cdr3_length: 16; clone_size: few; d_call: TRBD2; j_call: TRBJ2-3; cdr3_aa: CASSRQTSGGADTQYF; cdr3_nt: TGTGCCAGCAGCAGACAGACTAGCGGGGGGGCAGATACGCAGTATTTT
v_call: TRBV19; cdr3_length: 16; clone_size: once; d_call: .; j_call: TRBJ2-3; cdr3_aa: CASSIRGARSTDTQYF; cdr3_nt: TGTGCCAGTAGTATCAGAGGGGCCCGCTCCACAGATACGCAGTATTTT
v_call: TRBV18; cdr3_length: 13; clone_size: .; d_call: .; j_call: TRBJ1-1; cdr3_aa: CASSLDRNTEAFF; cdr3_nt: TGTGCCAGCTCCCTCGACAGGAACACTGAAGCTTTCTTT
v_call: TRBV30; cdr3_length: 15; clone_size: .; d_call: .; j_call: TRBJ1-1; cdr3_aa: CAWSVPDRTNTEAFF; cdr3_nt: TGTGCCTGGAGTGTACCGGACAGAACCAACACTGAAGCTTTCTTT
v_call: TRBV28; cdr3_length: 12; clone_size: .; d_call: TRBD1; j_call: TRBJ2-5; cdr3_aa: CAITDREETQYF; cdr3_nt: TGTGCCATCACGGACAGGGAAGAGACCCAGTACTTC
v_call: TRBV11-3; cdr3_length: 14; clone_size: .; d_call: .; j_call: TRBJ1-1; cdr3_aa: CASSPLSQGTEAFF; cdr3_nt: TGTGCCAGCAGCCCCCTTAGCCAGGGTACTGAAGCTTTCTTT
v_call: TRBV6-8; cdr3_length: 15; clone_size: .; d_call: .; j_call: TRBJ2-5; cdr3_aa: CASSYLDRRQETQYF; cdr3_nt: TGTGCCAGCAGTTACCTCGACAGGCGCCAAGAGACCCAGTACTTC
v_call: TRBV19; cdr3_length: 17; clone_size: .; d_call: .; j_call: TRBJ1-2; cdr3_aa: CASSIVPLPQTRGGYTF; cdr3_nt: TGTGCCAGTAGTATAGTTCCGTTACCCCAGACACGTGGGGGCTACACCTTC
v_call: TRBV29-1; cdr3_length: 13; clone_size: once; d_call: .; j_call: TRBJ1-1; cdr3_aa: CSVVKAGRSEAFF; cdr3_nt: TGCAGCGTTGTAAAGGCGGGCCGGTCTGAAGCTTTCTTT
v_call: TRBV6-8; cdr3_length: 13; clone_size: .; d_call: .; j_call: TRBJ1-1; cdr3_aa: CASSPGPNTEAFF; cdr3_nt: TGTGCCAGCAGCCCGGGCCCGAACACTGAAGCTTTCTTT
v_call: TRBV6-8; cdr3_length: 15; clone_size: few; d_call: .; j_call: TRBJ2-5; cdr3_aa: CASTAGARRQETQYF; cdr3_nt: TGTGCCAGCACGGCGGGGGCACGCCGTCAAGAGACCCAGTACTTC
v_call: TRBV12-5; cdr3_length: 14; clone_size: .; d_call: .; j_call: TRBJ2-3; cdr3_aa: CASGLDLATDTQYF; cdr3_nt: TGTGCTAGTGGTTTGGACCTAGCCACAGATACGCAGTATTTT
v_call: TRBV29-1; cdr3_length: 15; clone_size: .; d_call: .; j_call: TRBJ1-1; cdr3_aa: CSVDTGSWGNTEAFF; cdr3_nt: TGCAGCGTTGACACAGGGTCTTGGGGTAACACTGAAGCTTTCTTT
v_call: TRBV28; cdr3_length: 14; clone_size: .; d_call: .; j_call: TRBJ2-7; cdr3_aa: CASTLPARSYEQYF; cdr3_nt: TGTGCCAGCACCCTCCCCGCACGGTCCTACGAGCAGTACTTC
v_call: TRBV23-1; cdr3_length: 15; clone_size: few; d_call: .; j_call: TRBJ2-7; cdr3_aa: CASSQEGGSSYEQYF; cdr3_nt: TGCGCCAGCAGCCAAGAGGGTGGAAGCTCCTACGAGCAGTACTTC
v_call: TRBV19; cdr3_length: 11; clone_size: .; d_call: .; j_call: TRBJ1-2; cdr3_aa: CASLGDYGYTF; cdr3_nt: TGTGCCAGTCTAGGGGACTATGGCTACACCTTC
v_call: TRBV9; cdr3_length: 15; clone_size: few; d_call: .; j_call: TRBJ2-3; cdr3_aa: CASNPVDEITDTQYF; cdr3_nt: TGTGCCAGCAATCCAGTGGACGAAATAACAGATACGCAGTATTTT
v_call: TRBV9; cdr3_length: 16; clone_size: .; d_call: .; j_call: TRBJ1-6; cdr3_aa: CASSEEDLPRGSPLHF; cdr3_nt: TGTGCCAGCAGTGAAGAGGACCTGCCAAGGGGTTCACCCCTCCACTTT
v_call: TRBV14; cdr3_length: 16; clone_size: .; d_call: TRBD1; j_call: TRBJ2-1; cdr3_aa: CASSPLKGTENNEQFF; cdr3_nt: TGTGCCAGCAGCCCCCTTAAGGGGACAGAAAACAATGAGCAGTTCTTC
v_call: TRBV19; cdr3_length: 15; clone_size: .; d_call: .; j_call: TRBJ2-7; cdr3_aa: CASSIGAAISYEQYF; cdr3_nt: TGTGCCAGTAGTATAGGCGCAGCGATTTCCTACGAGCAGTACTTC
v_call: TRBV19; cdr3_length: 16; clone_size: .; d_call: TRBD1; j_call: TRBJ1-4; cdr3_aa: CASTVRAGQVNEKLFF; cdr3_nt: TGTGCCAGTACGGTCCGAGCAGGACAGGTTAATGAAAAACTGTTTTTT
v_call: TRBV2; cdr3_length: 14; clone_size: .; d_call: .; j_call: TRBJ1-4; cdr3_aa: CASSGGGTNEKLFF; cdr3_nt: TGTGCCAGCAGTGGGGGAGGAACTAATGAAAAACTGTTTTTT
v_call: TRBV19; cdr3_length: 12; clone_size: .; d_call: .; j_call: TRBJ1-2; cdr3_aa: CASSPWMGGYTF; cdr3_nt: TGTGCCAGTAGTCCTTGGATGGGCGGCTACACCTTC
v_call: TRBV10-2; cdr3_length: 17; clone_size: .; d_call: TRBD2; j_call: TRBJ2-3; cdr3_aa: CASHNVGLAGGEDTQYF; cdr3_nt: TGCGCCAGCCATAACGTCGGACTAGCGGGGGGCGAGGATACGCAGTATTTT
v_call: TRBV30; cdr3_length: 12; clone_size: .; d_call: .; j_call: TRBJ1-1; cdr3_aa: CALAKENTEAFF; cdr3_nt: TGTGCTCTAGCAAAGGAGAACACTGAAGCTTTCTTT
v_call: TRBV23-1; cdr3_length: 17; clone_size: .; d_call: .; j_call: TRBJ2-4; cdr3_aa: CASSSAQVGNAKNIQYF; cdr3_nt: TGCGCCAGCAGCTCGGCCCAGGTTGGGAACGCCAAAAACATTCAGTACTTC
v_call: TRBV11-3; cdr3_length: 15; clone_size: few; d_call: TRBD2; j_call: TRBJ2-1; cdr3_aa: CASSQPRGVDNEQFF; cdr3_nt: TGTGCCAGCAGCCAACCTCGGGGGGTCGACAATGAGCAGTTCTTC
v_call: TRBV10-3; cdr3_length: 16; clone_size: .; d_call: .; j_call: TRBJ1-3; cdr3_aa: CAISEGTPYSGNTIYF; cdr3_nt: TGTGCCATCAGTGAGGGGACACCTTACTCTGGAAACACCATATATTTT
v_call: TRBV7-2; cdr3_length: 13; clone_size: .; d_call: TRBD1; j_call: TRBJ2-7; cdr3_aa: CASSADRAYEQYF; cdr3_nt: TGTGCCAGCAGCGCAGACAGGGCCTACGAGCAGTACTTC
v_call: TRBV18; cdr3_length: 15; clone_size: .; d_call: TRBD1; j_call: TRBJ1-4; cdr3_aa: CASSRDRGRSEKLFF; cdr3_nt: TGTGCCAGCTCACGAGACAGGGGGCGAAGTGAAAAACTGTTTTTT
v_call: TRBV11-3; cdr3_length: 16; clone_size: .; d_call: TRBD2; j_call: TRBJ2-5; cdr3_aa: CASSQNPTSGVETQYF; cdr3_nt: TGTGCCAGCAGCCAAAATCCGACTAGCGGGGTAGAGACCCAGTACTTC
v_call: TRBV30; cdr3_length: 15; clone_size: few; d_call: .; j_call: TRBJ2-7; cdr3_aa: CAWSVGRGGSYEQYF; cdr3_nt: TGTGCCTGGAGTGTAGGACGGGGCGGCTCCTACGAGCAGTACTTC